One TCR beta chain is described in this entry. These data come from a study of blood T cell repertoires in COVID-19. Study information: Acute-phase and convalescent COVID-19 samples originated in the United States, Italy and Spain. The cDNA or gDNA used as material had been derived from T cells, B-cell-depleted T cells, or PBMCs.

Between the trimmed V and J ends, which lost 7 bases and 2 bases, there was a span of 5 bases. CDR1 MDHEN and CDR2 SYDVKM come from the germline V gene. The CDR3 covers 11 residues. The protocol was immunoSEQ multiplex PCR, while the TCRdb copy is restricted to in-frame clones and leaves out a portion. This table holds approximately 320,000 clones, 70% to 90% found once. This rearrangement joins TRBV28 to TRBJ2-5; D unresolved. The clonotype was recovered from a human donor in a cohort sampled during active COVID-19. The sample taken for sequencing was peripheral blood. The CDR3 DNA follows: TGTGCCAGCAAAGAGCAAGAGACCCAGTACTTC. This translates into CASKEQETQYF.